Below, 22 T cell receptor beta chains from the same sample are listed, as sequenced in a study of beta chain features in type 1 diabetes. Sequenced material consisted of expressed TCRB transcripts (all of the isolated RNA was reverse transcribed). The protocol was immunoSEQ multiplex PCR, while the TCRdb copy is restricted to in-frame clones and leaves out a portion. The sample carries under 400,000 clones, 10% to 15% recorded once. Specimen: naive CD4+ T cells from blood. These receptors originate from a man aged 18 to 30 in good health.

The rearrangement links TRBV11-3 to TRBJ2-5; TRBD2 matches 11 bases. This CDR3 has 14 amino acids. Germline trimming cut 4 bases from V and 7 bases from J; bases unmatched to any gene: 5. From germline, CDR1 is SGHNT and CDR2 YENEEA. For the CDR3, the DNA is TGTGCCAGCAGCTCCTCCGGGACTAGCGGGACCCAGTACTTC. This codes for CASSSSGTSGTQYF.

The V and J genes are TRBV5-1 and TRBJ2-7; 7 nucleotides line up with TRBD1. Germline V lookup: CDR1 SGHRS, CDR2 YFSETQ. V dropped 0 bases and J dropped 2; count of bases not matched to a gene: 8. This CDR3 is 16 amino acids long. DNA of the CDR3: TGCGCCAGCAGCTTGGGCGACAGGGCTGGGCCCTACGAGCAGTACTTC. Translated, it gives CASSLGDRAGPYEQYF.

Details on this clone: The identical CDR3 is also encoded by other nucleotide sequences in the sample. The chain has TRBV6-5 and TRBJ2-7, with 8 bases lining up with TRBD2. The ends lost 0 bases at V and 3 bases at J; junction bases unmatched: 4. CDR1 MNHEY and CDR2 SVGAGI come from the germline V gene. The CDR3 is made up of 15 amino acids. The DNA of the CDR3 is TGTGCCAGCAGTTACTCCAGCGGGGGACTCTACGAGCAGTACTTC. This sequence encodes CASSYSSGGLYEQYF.

Only a few counts were recorded for this clone. The chain recombines TRBV7-2 with TRBJ2-7, with 8 bases matching TRBD1. The CDR3 has 14 residues. Germline assignment: CDR1 SGHTA and CDR2 FQGNSA. The ends lost 4 bases at V and 1 base at J; junction bases unmatched: 3. The CDR3, as DNA: TGTGCCAGCAGCTCGGACAGGGCTTCCTACGAGCAGTACTTC. It codes for CASSSDRASYEQYF.

CDR3 amino acids: CASSHRETQYF. CDR3 nucleotides: TGTGCCAGCAGCCATCGGGAGACCCAGTACTTC. This chain joins TRBV5-4 and TRBJ2-5; no firm D call. The V end lost 4 bases, the J end lost 5 bases, and 6 bases lay between the germline ends. Germline CDR1 and CDR2: SGHNT and YYREEE (reference sequence). This CDR3 contains 11 residues.

Ten or more counts support this clone. CDR3 sequence: CASSRRTSGQETQYF. The CDR3 nucleotides are TGTGCCAGCAGCCGCCGGACTAGCGGCCAAGAGACCCAGTACTTC. The rearrangement joins TRBV7-9 to TRBJ2-5; 10 bases align to TRBD2. CDR1 is SEHNR and CDR2 is FQNEAQ in the germline V gene (reference sequence). The CDR3 consists of 15 residues. V trimming: 5 bases; J trimming: 1 base; junction bases outside the gene matches: 4.

Concerning this clone: The sample carries other DNA sequences with the same CDR3. The CDR3 DNA reads as TGTGCCAGCTCACCACAGGACAGTAACTATGGCTACACCTTC. Amino acids: CASSPQDSNYGYTF. The V and J genes are TRBV18 and TRBJ1-2, with D possibly TRBD1 on 6 matching bases. Trimming took off 1 base at V and 1 base at J, with 7 bases between the two ends. The CDR3 consists of 14 residues. Germline values: CDR1 KGHSH, CDR2 LQKENI.

This chain uses TRBV7-2 with TRBJ2-3; 13 nucleotides align to TRBD2. V dropped 5 bases and J dropped 5; count of bases not matched to a gene: 13. This CDR3 is built from 18 residues. The germline V gene has CDR1 SGHTA and CDR2 FQGNSA. As DNA, the CDR3 is TGTGCCAGCAGCCAGACTAGCGGGGGGTATTTTACTTTAGATACGCAGTATTTT. The encoded protein is CASSQTSGGYFTLDTQYF.

This clone was seen only a few times. The J gene is TRBJ1-5, the V gene TRBV4-2, with 7 bases that match TRBD1. Trimming took 0 bases from V and 2 from J; bases not matched to a gene: 1. The CDR3 has 15 residues. Germline V lookup: CDR1 LGHNA, CDR2 YNFKEQ. The DNA of the CDR3 is TGTGCCAGCAGCCAAGAAACAGGGGGCAATCAGCCCCAGCATTTT. Encoded protein: CASSQETGGNQPQHF.

The rearrangement joins TRBV4-3 to TRBJ2-1, with D possibly TRBD1 on 5 matching bases. Trimming took 0 bases from V and 10 from J, leaving 7 bases between them. The CDR3 is 12 amino acids. Per germline, CDR1 LGHNA and CDR2 YSLEER. Written as DNA, the CDR3 is TGCGCCAGCAGCCAAGATCGGACAGAGCAGTTCTTC. Translating it yields CASSQDRTEQFF.

This clone was seen a handful of times. The chain recombines TRBV19 with TRBJ2-7; the D gene is possibly TRBD1 (7 bases). The CDR3 has 14 residues. Germline V gene data show CDR1 as LNHDA and CDR2 as SQIVND (reference sequence). Trimming stripped 4 bases from V and 2 bases from J, with 12 bases between. The CDR3 reads CASSTRGTAYEQYF. For the CDR3, the DNA is TGTGCCAGTAGTACCCGGGGGACAGCCTACGAGCAGTACTTC.

The gene calls are TRBV18 and TRBJ1-5; D remains ambiguous. Trimming removed 3 bases from V and 4 bases from J, with 10 bases in between. The CDR3 is made up of 14 amino acids. Germline V gives CDR1 KGHSH, CDR2 LQKENI. The CDR3 region has the DNA TGTGCCAGCTCACCCGGGGAGATTAATCAGCCCCAGCATTTT. Protein sequence: CASSPGEINQPQHF.

This clone was detected a few times. V usage is TRBV18 and J usage is TRBJ2-5, with 7 nucleotides matching TRBD1. Germline loops: CDR1 KGHSH, CDR2 LQKENI. The J segment lost 4 bases and the V segment lost 6 bases, leaving 5 bases of the junction unmatched. The CDR3 length is 13 residues. In nucleotides, the CDR3 is TGTGCCAGCTCGCCAACAGGGGCAGAGACCCAGTACTTC. It is translated as CASSPTGAETQYF.

This chain joins TRBV4-1 and TRBJ1-3; D may be TRBD1 (6 bases). The CDR3 totals 15 residues. The V gene's germline CDR1 is MGHRA and CDR2 YSYEKL. Trimming took 0 bases from V and 3 from J, leaving 9 bases between them. The CDR3 DNA follows: TGCGCCAGCAGCCAAGAGACAGGCGTTGGAAACACCATATATTTT. It encodes CASSQETGVGNTIYF.

This chain links TRBV2 with TRBJ2-1; TRBD1 agrees at 7 bases. Unmatched junction bases numbered 6, after V lost 6 bases and J lost 4 bases. The CDR3 runs to 14 residues. Germline loops: CDR1 SNHLY, CDR2 FYNNEI. The CDR3 DNA reads TGTGCCAGCAGCCGGGGCAGGGGGTACAATGAGCAGTTCTTC. Its translation: CASSRGRGYNEQFF.

This clone appeared many times. CDR3 protein: CASSQDGGAYEQYF. CDR3 bases: TGCGCCAGCAGCCAAGATGGCGGGGCATACGAGCAGTACTTC. The V gene is TRBV4-3, the J gene TRBJ2-7, with a tentative D call TRBD2 (6 bases). The CDR3 is 14 amino acids. Germline CDR1 LGHNA, CDR2 YSLEER. V was trimmed by 0 bases and J by 4 bases, leaving 10 bases between them.

V usage is TRBV30 and J usage is TRBJ1-2, with 11 positions matching TRBD1. The V segment lost 2 bases and the J segment 7 bases; nucleotides outside the gene matches: 12. CDR3 length: 16 amino acids. CDR1 and CDR2 (germline): GTSNPN, SVGIG (reference sequence). In nucleotides, the CDR3 is TGTGCCTGGAGTCGCTTACCGACCGGGACAGGGGGTGGCTACACCTTC. Protein product: CAWSRLPTGTGGGYTF.

This clone was detected only a few times. This sequence joins TRBV4-2 and TRBJ2-1; 9 bases map to TRBD1. The length of the CDR3 is 14 residues. The germline V gene encodes CDR1 LGHNA and CDR2 YNFKEQ. The V and J ends lost 4 bases and 8 bases, in that order; junction bases with no gene match: 6. CDR3 sequence reads: CASSPRTGVHEQFF. Here the CDR3 DNA reads TGTGCCAGCAGCCCCCGGACAGGGGTCCATGAGCAGTTCTTC.

There are a few counts of this clone. The CDR3 DNA follows: TGTGCCAGCAGCAACAGCTATTTCACCGGGGAGCTGTTTTTT. Protein sequence: CASSNSYFTGELFF. V and J are TRBV7-2 and TRBJ2-2; unclear D gene. CDR1 is SGHTA and CDR2 is FQGNSA in the germline V gene. This CDR3 has 14 amino acids. V lost 5 bases, J lost 4 bases, and 11 bases lay in between. The full variable domain, in which reference TRBV7-2 and TRBJ2-2 provide the parts outside the CDR3, is GAGVSQSPSNKVTEKGKDVELRCDPISGHTALYWYRQSLGQGLEFLIYFQGNSAPDKSGLPSDRFSAERTGGSVSTLTIQRTQQEDSAVYLCASSNSYFTGELFFGEGSRLTVL.

In DNA, the CDR3 is TGTGCCAGCTCACCACTGGGGGAGGGCGCTGAAGCTTTCTTT. This encodes CASSPLGEGAEAFF. The chain carries TRBV18 and TRBJ1-1; D is perhaps TRBD1 (5 bases). V shed 1 base and J shed 6 bases, with 12 bases lying between them. Germline V gives CDR1 KGHSH, CDR2 LQKENI. The CDR3 is made up of 14 amino acids.

The table lists this clone with a few counts. This chain joins TRBV29-1 and TRBJ1-2, with a tentative D call TRBD1 (5 bases). This CDR3 is built from 16 residues. Germline assignment: CDR1 SQVTM and CDR2 ANQGSEA. V lost 1 base to trimming and J lost 0 bases, with 15 bases between them. The CDR3 DNA follows: TGCAGCGTTGAAGGGGGCGAATTGCACCCTAACTATGGCTACACCTTC. Its translation is CSVEGGELHPNYGYTF.

The genes are TRBV7-2 and TRBJ1-2; 10 bases are a match to TRBD1. With 4 bases clipped from V and 7 bases from J, the junction kept 6 bases outside the gene matches. CDR1 SGHTA and CDR2 FQGNSA come from the germline V gene. The CDR3 is 14 residues long. DNA of the CDR3: TGTGCCAGCAGCTCAGGGACAGGGGCTTTTGGCTACACCTTC. It encodes CASSSGTGAFGYTF.